These 18 T cell receptor beta chains came from one sample sequenced in a study of T cell responses to AZD1222 COVID-19 vaccine. Method: immunoSEQ multiplex PCR; TCRdb's copy keeps in-frame clones and lacks some. The profile shows 95,000 to 150,000 clones, 90% of them singletons. Sample: peripheral blood, taken 28 days after the second dose of the MenACWY control vaccine. All receptors derive from an adult who received the MenACWY meningococcal vaccine as a control.

The J gene is TRBJ2-7, the V gene TRBV6-1; D gene uncertain. The CDR3 covers 13 residues. The germline V and J ends were trimmed by 1 base and 3 bases, with 7 bases remaining between them. Germline V gene lookup returns CDR1 MNHNS and CDR2 SASEGT. CDR3 sequence reads: CASSEERGYEQYV. The CDR3 nucleotides are TGTGCCAGCAGTGAAGAACGAGGCTACGAGCAGTACGTC.

This chain connects TRBV7-2 to TRBJ1-5; D is perhaps TRBD1 (6 bases). The CDR3 sequence is 14 residues long. Germline-derived CDR1 and CDR2 are SGHTA and FQGNSA. Trimming pared 1 base from V and 2 bases from J, leaving 6 bases between. The DNA for the CDR3 is TGTGCCAGCAGCTTAGACAGGGGCAATCAGCCCCAGCATTTT. It encodes CASSLDRGNQPQHF.

V is TRBV7-9 and J is TRBJ2-3, with 7 bases lining up with TRBD2. From germline, CDR1 is SEHNR and CDR2 FQNEAQ (reference sequence). The CDR3 is 16 residues long. V was pared by 1 base and J by 1 base, with 5 bases of the junction left unmatched. The CDR3 DNA is TGTGCCAGCAGCTTAGTTGCGGGAGATGGCACAGATACGCAGTATTTT. Its protein product is CASSLVAGDGTDTQYF.

This chain links TRBV7-3 with TRBJ2-7, with D hard to call. Trimming cost V 4 bases and J 2 bases, with 21 bases left between them. Germline V gene sequence: CDR1 SGHTA, CDR2 FQGTGA. The CDR3 is 17 amino acids. CDR3 sequence (DNA): TGTGCCAGCAGCTACCCCCCCCGCGGCCTCGTCCCCTACGAGCAGTACTTC. Protein sequence: CASSYPPRGLVPYEQYF.

The genes are TRBV5-5 and TRBJ2-1, with D tentatively TRBD2 (6 bases). Germline V gives CDR1 SGHKS, CDR2 YYEKEE (reference sequence). This CDR3 comprises 15 residues. Trimming pared 4 bases from V and 7 bases from J, leaving 18 bases between. The CDR3 bases are TGTGCCAGCAGCATACTTGGAGGGTTGAGTAATGAGCAGTTCTTC. As protein: CASSILGGLSNEQFF. Supplemented by reference TRBV5-5 and TRBJ2-1, the full variable domain reads DAGVTQSPTHLIKTRGQQVTLRCSPISGHKSVSWYQQVLGQGPQFIFQYYEKEERGRGNFPDRFSARQFPNYSSELNVNALLLGDSALYLCASSILGGLSNEQFFGPGTRLTVL.

This clone has just a few counts. CDR3 amino acids: CASETNRQTNYGYTF. Here the CDR3 DNA reads TGTGCCAGTGAAACGAATCGACAGACTAACTATGGCTACACCTTC. The chain employs TRBV19 and TRBJ1-2; D possibly corresponds to TRBD1 (5 bases). The length of the CDR3 is 15 residues. V was cut by 8 bases and J by 0 bases, with 16 bases left in between. Looked up from germline, CDR1 is LNHDA and CDR2 is SQIVND (reference sequence).

V is TRBV30 and J is TRBJ2-7; D not resolved. CDR1 GTSNPN and CDR2 SVGIG come from the germline V gene (reference sequence). V lost 0 bases and J lost 0, with 9 bases in between. The CDR3 is 14 amino acids. CDR3 protein: CAWSVGSSSYEQYF. DNA for the CDR3: TGTGCCTGGAGTGTAGGGTCGAGCTCCTACGAGCAGTACTTC.

The genes are TRBV15 and TRBJ1-4; D unresolved. The CDR3 has 12 amino acids. Germline CDR1 LNHNV, CDR2 YYDKDF (reference sequence). Trimming shortened V by 0 bases and J by 16 bases, and 12 bases separated the two germline ends. CDR3 amino acids: CATSRDFRDPFF. The CDR3 nucleotides are TGTGCCACCAGCAGAGATTTCCGGGATCCGTTTTTT.

V and J are TRBV2 and TRBJ1-2, with D possibly TRBD1 on 6 matching bases. The V end lost 7 bases, the J end lost 4 bases, and 13 bases lay between the germline ends. The germline V gene encodes CDR1 SNHLY and CDR2 FYNNEI. The CDR3 contains 13 residues. CDR3 protein: CASNHGTLYGYTF. In DNA form, the CDR3 reads TGTGCCAGCAATCACGGGACACTCTATGGCTACACCTTC.

The chain carries TRBV24-1 and TRBJ1-2; D unclear. The ends were cut back, 0 bases at V and 4 bases at J, with 8 bases in the middle. From germline, CDR1 is KGHDR and CDR2 SFDVKD. The CDR3 has 14 residues. For the CDR3, the DNA is TGTGCCACCAGTGATTTGACAGAAAGCTATGGCTACACCTTC. Protein: CATSDLTESYGYTF.

The sample holds one count of this clone. The chain combines TRBV7-9 with TRBJ2-7; 9 bases map to TRBD1. Per germline, CDR1 SEHNR and CDR2 FQNEAQ (reference sequence). This CDR3 has 16 amino acids. Trimming took 5 bases from V and 11 from J; bases not matched to a gene: 19. The CDR3 sequence: CASSKEGTGPFINEYV. The CDR3 coding sequence is TGTGCCAGCAGCAAAGAGGGGACAGGGCCCTTTATTAATGAGTACGTC.

The chain couples TRBV19 to TRBJ2-3; D ambiguous. V lost 0 bases and J 2 bases, leaving 3 bases between the germline ends. This CDR3 is 13 amino acids long. The germline CDR1 and CDR2 sequences are LNHDA and SQIVND (reference sequence). The CDR3: CASSIDYTDTQYF. The CDR3 DNA reads TGTGCCAGTAGTATAGATTACACAGATACGCAGTATTTT.

This clone has only a few counts. This chain uses TRBV11-2 with TRBJ2-1; 10 nucleotides agree with TRBD2. CDR3 size: 19 residues. Trimming removed 1 base from V and 5 bases from J; junction bases left unmatched: 14. Germline CDR1 is SGHAT and CDR2 is FQNNGV. For the CDR3, the DNA is TGTGCCAGCAGCTTAGTTGGCCACATAGCGGGAGGCTTCAACAATGAGCAGTTCTTC. This sequence encodes CASSLVGHIAGGFNNEQFF.

Concerning this clone itself: The junction and the germline gene differ at one end; a read error may be behind it. V and J are TRBV7-8 and TRBJ2-1; the D gene is possibly TRBD1 (6 bases). The CDR3 spans 16 residues. The V gene's germline CDR1 is SGHVS and CDR2 FQNEAQ. The CDR3 is CASSLAGWDNYNEQFF. The CDR3 bases are TGTGCCAGCAGCCTAGCTGGTTGGGACAACTACAATGAGCAGTTCTTC.

This chain links TRBV29-1 with TRBJ2-7; D remains ambiguous. Germline-derived CDR1 and CDR2 are SQVTM and ANQGSEA. This CDR3 is built from 14 residues. The V and J ends lost 3 bases and 3 bases respectively, with 15 bases between them. This CDR3 is CSVEGSGNNYEQYF. The CDR3 DNA is TGCAGCGTTGAGGGGTCCGGAAACAACTACGAGCAGTACTTC.

This CDR3 reads CASSYSGYSYEQYV. The CDR3, as DNA: TGTGCCAGCAGTTACTCGGGATACTCCTACGAGCAGTACGTC. The gene calls are TRBV6-2 or TRBV6-3 and TRBJ2-7; D remains unclear. V lost 0 bases and J 0 bases, leaving 6 bases between the germline ends. Germline V gives CDR1 MNHEY, CDR2 SVGEGT. This CDR3 is 14 amino acids long.

This clone came up a few times. The chain carries TRBV19 and TRBJ2-1, with 9 bases matching TRBD2. With V trimmed by 4 bases and J by 1 base, 2 bases remained unmatched. CDR3 length equals 15 residues. Germline V gene data show CDR1 as LNHDA and CDR2 as SQIVND (reference sequence). This CDR3 reads CASSTLAGSYNEQFF. DNA for the CDR3: TGTGCCAGTAGTACCCTAGCGGGATCCTACAATGAGCAGTTCTTC.

This clone was detected only once. The chain is built from TRBV9 and TRBJ2-1; D is undetermined. CDR1 is SGDLS and CDR2 is YYNGEE in the germline V gene. Trimming shortened V by 3 bases and J by 2 bases, and 15 bases separated the two germline ends. This CDR3 comprises 16 residues. CDR3 protein: CASSDLIRSTYNEQFF. In DNA, the CDR3 is TGTGCCAGCAGCGACCTAATCAGGAGTACCTACAATGAGCAGTTCTTC.